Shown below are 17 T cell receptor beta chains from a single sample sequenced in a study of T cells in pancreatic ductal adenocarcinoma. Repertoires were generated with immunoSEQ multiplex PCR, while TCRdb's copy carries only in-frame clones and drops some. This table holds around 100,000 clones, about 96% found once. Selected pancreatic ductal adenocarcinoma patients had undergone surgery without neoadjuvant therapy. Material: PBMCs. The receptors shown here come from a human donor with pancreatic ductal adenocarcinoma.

The CDR3 DNA reads TGTGCCAGCTCACCATATAAGGTCAACCAGAGAGGTGGCTACACCTTC. Protein: CASSPYKVNQRGGYTF. The chain joins TRBV18 to TRBJ1-2; the D is unclear. Per the germline V gene, CDR1 is KGHSH and CDR2 is LQKENI. V lost 2 bases to trimming and J lost 7 bases, with 20 bases between them. This CDR3 is 16 amino acids long.

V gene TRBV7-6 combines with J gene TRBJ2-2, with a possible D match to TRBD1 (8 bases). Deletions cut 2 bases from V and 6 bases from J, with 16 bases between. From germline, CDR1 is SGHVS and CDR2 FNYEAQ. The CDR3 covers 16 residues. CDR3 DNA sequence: TGTGCCAGCAGCTTAAGGACAGGGAGGGAGCCCGGGGAGCTGTTTTTT. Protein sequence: CASSLRTGREPGELFF.

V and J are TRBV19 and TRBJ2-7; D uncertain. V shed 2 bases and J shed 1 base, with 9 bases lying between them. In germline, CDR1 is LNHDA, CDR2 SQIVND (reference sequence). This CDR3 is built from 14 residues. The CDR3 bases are TGTGCCAGTAGTATAAAAGCTCGTTCCTACGAGCAGTACTTC. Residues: CASSIKARSYEQYF.

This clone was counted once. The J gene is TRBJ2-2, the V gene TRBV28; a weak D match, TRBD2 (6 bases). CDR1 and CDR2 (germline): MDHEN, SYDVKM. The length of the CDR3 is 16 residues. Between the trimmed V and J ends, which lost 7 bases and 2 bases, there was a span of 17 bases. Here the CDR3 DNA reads TGTGCCAGCACCCGACCCCGGGGGAGTAACACCGGGGAGCTGTTTTTT. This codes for CASTRPRGSNTGELFF.

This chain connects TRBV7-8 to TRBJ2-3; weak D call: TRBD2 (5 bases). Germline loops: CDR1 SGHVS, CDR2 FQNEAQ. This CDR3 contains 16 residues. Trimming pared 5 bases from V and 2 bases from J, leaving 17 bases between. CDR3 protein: CASSPLGLASTDTQYF. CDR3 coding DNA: TGTGCCAGCAGCCCGCTGGGCTTAGCGTCCACAGATACGCAGTATTTT.

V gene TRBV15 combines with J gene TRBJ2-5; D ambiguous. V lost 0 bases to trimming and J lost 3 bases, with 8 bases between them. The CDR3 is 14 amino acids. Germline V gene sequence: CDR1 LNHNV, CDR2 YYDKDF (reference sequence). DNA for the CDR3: TGTGCCACCAGCAGAGATAGACAAAAAGAGACCCAGTACTTC. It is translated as CATSRDRQKETQYF.

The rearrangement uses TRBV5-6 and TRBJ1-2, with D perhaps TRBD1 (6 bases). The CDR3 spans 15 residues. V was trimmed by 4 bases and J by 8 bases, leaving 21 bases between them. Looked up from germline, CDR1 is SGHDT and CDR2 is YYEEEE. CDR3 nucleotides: TGTGCCAGCAGCCCCCCACCAGGGGCGCATGAAGGCTACACCTTC. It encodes CASSPPPGAHEGYTF.

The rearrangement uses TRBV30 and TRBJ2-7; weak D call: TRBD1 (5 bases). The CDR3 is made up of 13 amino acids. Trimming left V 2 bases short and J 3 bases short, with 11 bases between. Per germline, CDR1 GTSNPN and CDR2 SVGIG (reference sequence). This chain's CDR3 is CAWSSTVNYEQYF. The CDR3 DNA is TGTGCCTGGAGTTCGACAGTAAACTACGAGCAGTACTTC.

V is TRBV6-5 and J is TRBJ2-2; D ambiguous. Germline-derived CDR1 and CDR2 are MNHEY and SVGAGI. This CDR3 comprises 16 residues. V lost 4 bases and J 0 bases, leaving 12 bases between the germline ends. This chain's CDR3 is CASSLLNPANTGELFF. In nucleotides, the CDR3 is TGTGCCAGCAGTTTACTTAATCCCGCGAACACCGGGGAGCTGTTTTTT.

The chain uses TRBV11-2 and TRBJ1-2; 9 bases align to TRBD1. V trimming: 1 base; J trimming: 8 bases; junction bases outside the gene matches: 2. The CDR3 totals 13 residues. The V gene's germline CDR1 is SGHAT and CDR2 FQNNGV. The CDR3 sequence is CASSLGQGEGYTF. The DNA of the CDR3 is TGTGCCAGCAGCTTAGGACAGGGGGAAGGCTACACCTTC.

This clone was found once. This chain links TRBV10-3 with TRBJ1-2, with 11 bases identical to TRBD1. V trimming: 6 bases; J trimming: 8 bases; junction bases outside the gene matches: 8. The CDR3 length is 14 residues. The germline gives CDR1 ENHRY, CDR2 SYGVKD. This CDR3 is CAISPDRGQGGYTF. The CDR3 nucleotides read TGTGCCATCAGCCCGGACAGGGGGCAGGGCGGCTACACCTTC.

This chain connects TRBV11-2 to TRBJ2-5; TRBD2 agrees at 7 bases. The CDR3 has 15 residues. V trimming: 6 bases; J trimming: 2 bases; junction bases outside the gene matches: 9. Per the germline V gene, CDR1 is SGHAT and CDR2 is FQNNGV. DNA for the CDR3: TGTGCCAGCAGGCCCCAGGGACTACTACAAGAGACCCAGTACTTC. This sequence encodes CASRPQGLLQETQYF.

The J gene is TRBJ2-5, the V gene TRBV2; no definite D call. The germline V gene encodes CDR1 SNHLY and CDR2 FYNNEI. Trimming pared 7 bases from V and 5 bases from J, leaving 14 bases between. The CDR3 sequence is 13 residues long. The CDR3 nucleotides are TGTGCCAGCATTTTTGACAAGTGGGAGACCCAGTACTTC. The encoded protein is CASIFDKWETQYF. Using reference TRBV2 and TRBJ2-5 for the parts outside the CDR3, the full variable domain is EPEVTQTPSHQVTQMGQEVILRCVPISNHLYFYWYRQILGQKVEFLVSFYNNEISEKSEIFDDQFSVERPDGSNFTLKIRSTKLEDSAMYFCASIFDKWETQYFGPGTRLLVL.

The CDR3 DNA follows: TGCAGTGCTAGGGAGGTGGGCGAGCAGTACTTC. It is translated as CSAREVGEQYF. This rearrangement joins TRBV20-1 to TRBJ2-7; a weak D match, TRBD2 (5 bases). The V end lost 3 bases, the J end lost 6 bases, and 9 bases lay between the germline ends. Looked up from germline, CDR1 is DFQATT and CDR2 is SNEGSKA (reference sequence). The CDR3 is 11 amino acids.

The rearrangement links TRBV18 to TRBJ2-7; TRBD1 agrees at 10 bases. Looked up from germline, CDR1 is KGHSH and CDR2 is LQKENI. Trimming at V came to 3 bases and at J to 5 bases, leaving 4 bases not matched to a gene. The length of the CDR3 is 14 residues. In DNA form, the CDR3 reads TGTGCCAGCTCACCCCGGGACAGGGGAAACGAGCAGTACTTC. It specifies CASSPRDRGNEQYF.

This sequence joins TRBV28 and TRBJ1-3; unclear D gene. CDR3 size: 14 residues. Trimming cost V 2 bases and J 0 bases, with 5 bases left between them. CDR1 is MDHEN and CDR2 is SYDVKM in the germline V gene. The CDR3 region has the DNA TGTGCCAGCAGTTTAATCTCCTCTGGAAACACCATATATTTT. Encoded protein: CASSLISSGNTIYF.

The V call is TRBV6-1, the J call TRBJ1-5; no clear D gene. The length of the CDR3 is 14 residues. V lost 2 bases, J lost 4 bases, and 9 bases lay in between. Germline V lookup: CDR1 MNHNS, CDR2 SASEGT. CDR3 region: CASSEFTFNQPQHF. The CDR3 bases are TGTGCCAGCAGTGAATTCACTTTTAATCAGCCCCAGCATTTT.